This T cell receptor (beta chain) appears in the sequencing data of a study of T cell responses to AZD1222 COVID-19 vaccine. Study results and limitations: Seropositive at baseline were only a handful of AZD1222 recipients.

Concerning this clone itself: The target antigen is unknown.

Clones were read by immunoSEQ multiplex PCR, and TCRdb kept only the in-frame ones, dropping some. The sample has 150,000 to 200,000 clones; roughly 87% are singletons. V trimming: 5 bases; J trimming: 5 bases; junction bases outside the gene matches: 7. This CDR3 region has 13 residues. Per the germline V gene, CDR1 is SGHNT and CDR2 is YYREEE (reference sequence). The TCR was taken from an adult in good health. Material: peripheral blood, obtained on day 0 of AZD1222 vaccination. V and J are TRBV5-4 and TRBJ2-7; 7 nucleotides line up with TRBD1. Written as DNA, the CDR3 is TGTGCCAGCAGTTACAGGGGTTCCCACGAGCAGTACTTC. Translation gives CASSYRGSHEQYF.